The next 23 T cell receptor beta chains were all read from a single sample in a study of T-cell reconstitution after alpha-beta-depleted transplantation in children. Preparation of the TCRbeta library used unique molecular identifiers. A single record per CDR3 protein comes from TCRdb applying MiXCR to the PCR reads. The sample carries under 450,000 distinct CDR3 sequences, roughly 17% recorded once. The source material was PBMCs, mostly from graft donor cells, sampled 360 days after TCRalphabeta/CD19-depleted stem cell transplant. These receptors were obtained from a boy younger than two who had a stem cell transplant for Wiskott-Aldrich syndrome, so the T cells may come from the graft donor.

The sample holds many counts of this clonotype. This rearrangement joins TRBV29-1 to TRBJ2-7; D may be TRBD1 (6 bases). Germline V gene data show CDR1 as SQVTM and CDR2 as ANQGSEA. This CDR3 region has 14 residues. Trimming shortened V by 6 bases and J by 1 base, and 16 bases separated the two germline ends. DNA of the CDR3: TGCAGCGTCTCCGGGACATCCCCATCCTACGAGCAGTACTTC. It yields the protein CSVSGTSPSYEQYF.

This clonotype was counted many times. The rearrangement links TRBV7-2 to TRBJ2-7; 7 bases agree with TRBD2. V trimming: 2 bases; J trimming: 1 base; junction bases outside the gene matches: 2. Germline V gene data show CDR1 as SGHTA and CDR2 as FQGNSA. The length of the CDR3 is 14 residues. CDR3 nucleotide sequence: TGTGCCAGCAGCTTACAGGGAGGGTCCTACGAGCAGTACTTC. Its translation: CASSLQGGSYEQYF.

This clonotype showed up just a few times. The rearrangement joins TRBV24-1 to TRBJ2-3, with D perhaps given as TRBD1 or TRBD2 (5 bases each). Trimming took 0 bases from V and 0 from J, leaving 6 bases between them. The V gene's germline CDR1 is KGHDR and CDR2 SFDVKD. This CDR3 is 15 amino acids long. CDR3: CATSDLRDSTDTQYF. The DNA for the CDR3 is TGTGCCACCAGTGATTTGCGGGACAGCACAGATACGCAGTATTTT.

This clonotype was recorded a few times. This sequence joins TRBV27 and TRBJ1-2, with 7 bases aligning to TRBD1. The CDR3 runs 15 residues. The V gene end was trimmed by 3 bases and the J gene end by 4 bases; junction bases not matched to a gene: 8. Germline values: CDR1 MNHEY, CDR2 SMNVEV (reference sequence). The CDR3 nucleotides are TGTGCCAGCAGTTTGACAGGGCTAACTTCCTATGGCTACACCTTC. Its translation: CASSLTGLTSYGYTF.

The J gene is TRBJ2-7, the V gene TRBV5-1; 7 positions agree with TRBD2. J gave up 4 bases and V 1 base, and 8 bases lay outside the gene matches. The V gene's germline CDR1 is SGHRS and CDR2 YFSETQ. The length of the CDR3 is 15 residues. CDR3 in DNA: TGCGCCAGCAGCTTGCCGGGGGGTGCCTCTTACGAGCAGTACTTC. It encodes CASSLPGGASYEQYF.

This clonotype turned up a few times. The gene calls are TRBV5-5 and TRBJ1-2; D call uncertain. The V end lost 3 bases, the J end lost 0 bases, and 12 bases lay between the germline ends. There are 15 residues in the CDR3. The germline CDR1 and CDR2 sequences are SGHKS and YYEKEE (reference sequence). CDR3 residues: CASSSLGIPNYGYTF. CDR3 DNA: TGTGCCAGCAGCTCCTTGGGGATTCCTAACTATGGCTACACCTTC.

The rearrangement joins TRBV5-1 to TRBJ2-1; 10 nucleotides agree with TRBD1. The CDR3 has 16 amino acids. Germline V gene data show CDR1 as SGHRS and CDR2 as YFSETQ. Trimming at V came to 0 bases and at J to 8 bases, leaving 8 bases not matched to a gene. The CDR3 DNA sequence: TGCGCCAGCAGCTTGGAGTGGGACAGGGGTCGATATGAGCAGTTCTTC. Translating it yields CASSLEWDRGRYEQFF.

There are a few counts of this clonotype. Here the CDR3 DNA reads TGCGCCAGCAGCCCGGCCCGACTAGCGGGGAGGAAGACCCAGTACTTC. Translated: CASSPARLAGRKTQYF. The chain couples TRBV4-1 to TRBJ2-5, with TRBD2 matching over 11 bases. Germline CDR1 reads MGHRA; CDR2 reads YSYEKL. The CDR3 extends over 16 amino acids. V lost 4 bases to trimming and J lost 6 bases; unmatched junction nucleotides: 10.

This chain uses TRBV5-1 with TRBJ2-3; 9 positions match TRBD2. The CDR3 has 17 amino acids. CDR1 is SGHRS and CDR2 is YFSETQ in the germline V gene. Germline trimming cut 1 base from V and 5 bases from J; bases unmatched to any gene: 11. CDR3 DNA: TGCGCCAGCAGCTTGTTGGGACTAGCTCATAGAGGAGATACGCAGTATTTT. Amino acid sequence: CASSLLGLAHRGDTQYF.

The rearrangement joins TRBV6-5 to TRBJ2-7; 11 bases align to TRBD2. This CDR3 region has 17 residues. Germline V CDR1 and CDR2: MNHEY, SVGAGI. J lost 2 bases, V lost 4 bases, and 10 bases had no gene match. CDR3 region: CASSFTSGRIVAYEQYF. CDR3 coding DNA: TGTGCCAGCAGTTTTACTAGCGGGAGAATTGTAGCCTACGAGCAGTACTTC.

This clonotype turned up a few times. This chain connects TRBV29-1 to TRBJ1-1; unclear D gene. The CDR3 consists of 11 residues. Germline-derived CDR1 and CDR2 are SQVTM and ANQGSEA. Trimming shortened V by 6 bases and J by 7 bases, and 12 bases separated the two germline ends. In nucleotides, the CDR3 is TGCAGCGTCCTAACGGGAATTGAAGCTTTCTTT. Its translation is CSVLTGIEAFF.

This clonotype was seen many times. V gene TRBV10-2 combines with J gene TRBJ2-1; 11 bases fit TRBD2. The germline V gene has CDR1 WSHSY and CDR2 SAAADI. Trimming removed 6 bases from V and 4 bases from J; junction bases left unmatched: 5. The CDR3 is made up of 15 amino acids. CDR3 residues: CASRSLAGGYNEQFF. CDR3 nucleotides: TGCGCCAGCAGGTCCCTAGCGGGAGGATACAATGAGCAGTTCTTC.

This clonotype was counted only a few times. V gene TRBV7-2 combines with J gene TRBJ1-4, with a tentative D call TRBD1 (5 bases). CDR1 and CDR2 (germline): SGHTA, FQGNSA. The germline V and J ends were trimmed by 1 base and 8 bases, with 14 bases remaining between them. This CDR3 spans 15 amino acids. Written as DNA, the CDR3 is TGTGCCAGCAGCTTAGGGGGCAGGGCAGCAGAAAAACTGTTTTTT. Translated, it gives CASSLGGRAAEKLFF.

The genes are TRBV12-3 or TRBV12-4 and TRBJ2-5, with TRBD1 matching 7 bases. Losses at the gene ends were 3 bases for V and 1 base for J; bases not matched to a gene: 17. This CDR3 spans 19 amino acids. The CDR3 region has the DNA TGTGCCAGCAGTTTTCGAAAAGCTAAAGCAGGGGGTTTCCAAGAGACCCAGTACTTC. Protein: CASSFRKAKAGGFQETQYF.

This clonotype was detected a few times. This sequence joins TRBV24-1 and TRBJ1-2; no firm D call. With 2 bases removed from V and 6 bases from J, the gap between germline ends came to 6 bases. Germline CDR1 reads KGHDR; CDR2 reads SFDVKD. The CDR3 loop spans 12 amino acids. CDR3: CATSDSKNGYTF. DNA for the CDR3: TGTGCCACCAGTGATTCAAAGAATGGCTACACCTTC.

The chain combines TRBV24-1 with TRBJ2-6; TRBD2 is a possible D gene (6 bases). This CDR3 contains 16 residues. The V end lost 11 bases, the J end lost 0 bases, and 16 bases lay between the germline ends. CDR1 and CDR2 (germline): KGHDR, SFDVKD. This chain's CDR3 is CAIAGTSYSGANVLTF. In DNA form, the CDR3 reads TGTGCCATCGCCGGGACTTCCTACTCTGGGGCCAACGTCCTGACTTTC.

V is TRBV3-1 and J is TRBJ1-6; D call uncertain. V was shortened by 4 bases and J by 9 bases, with 13 bases between the two germline ends. CDR1 and CDR2 from the germline V gene are LGHDT and YNNKEL (reference sequence). The CDR3 totals 14 residues. DNA for the CDR3: TGTGCCAGCAGCCCAGACTTTGGACGTTCACCCCTCCACTTT. Residues: CASSPDFGRSPLHF.

J is TRBJ2-7 and V is TRBV29-1; 7 positions match TRBD2. J was trimmed by 7 bases and V by 6 bases; bases with no gene match: 15. The germline gives CDR1 SQVTM, CDR2 ANQGSEA. The CDR3 spans 14 residues. The CDR3 loop reads CSVGRRESPEEQYF. For the CDR3, the DNA is TGCAGCGTGGGCCGGCGGGAGTCCCCTGAAGAGCAGTACTTC.

This chain connects TRBV15 to TRBJ2-7; 7 nucleotides match TRBD1. Germline V gene lookup returns CDR1 LNHNV and CDR2 YYDKDF (reference sequence). V shed 3 bases and J 2 bases; nucleotides not matched to a gene: 7. This CDR3 has 15 amino acids. The CDR3, as DNA: TGTGCCACCAGCAGGACAGGGAAAGGGGCCTACGAGCAGTACTTC. As protein: CATSRTGKGAYEQYF.

V usage is TRBV12-3 or TRBV12-4 and J usage is TRBJ2-2; possible D gene TRBD2, 5 bases. The CDR3 covers 15 residues. V gave up 6 bases and J gave up 5 bases, with 16 bases separating them. The CDR3 region is CASRRVTKETGELFF. In DNA form, the CDR3 reads TGTGCCAGCAGGAGGGTGACAAAAGAGACCGGGGAGCTGTTTTTT.

The chain employs TRBV5-1 and TRBJ2-3, with D unresolved. V was shortened by 1 base and J by 4 bases, with 10 bases between the two germline ends. CDR1 is SGHRS, CDR2 YFSETQ, per germline. This CDR3 has 14 residues. The CDR3 sequence is CASSLTVVADTQYF. In nucleotides, the CDR3 is TGCGCCAGCAGCTTGACAGTGGTAGCAGATACGCAGTATTTT.

The chain has TRBV12-3 or TRBV12-4 and TRBJ2-1; 9 bases are shared with TRBD1. V lost 5 bases and J lost 5; bases outside the gene matches: 10. This CDR3 is built from 16 residues. The CDR3 reads CASSTKGQGLDNEQFF. CDR3 nucleotide sequence: TGTGCCAGCAGTACGAAGGGACAGGGACTCGACAATGAGCAGTTCTTC.

This clonotype showed up just a few times. This chain uses TRBV15 with TRBJ1-1, with TRBD1 identical over 7 bases. Per germline, CDR1 LNHNV and CDR2 YYDKDF (reference sequence). Unmatched junction bases numbered 12, after V lost 0 bases and J lost 8 bases. The CDR3 length is 16 residues. This chain's CDR3 is CATSRDRPRRDREAFF. CDR3 in DNA: TGTGCCACCAGCAGAGATCGACCCCGCCGGGACAGAGAAGCTTTCTTT. Looking up the rest from reference TRBV15 and TRBJ1-1 gives the full variable domain: DAMVIQNPRYQVTQFGKPVTLSCSQTLNHNVMYWYQQKSSQAPKLLFHYYDKDFNNEADTPDNFQSRRPNTSFCFLDIRSPGLGDTAMYLCATSRDRPRRDREAFFGQGTRLTVV.